The 24 T cell receptor beta chains reported below all come from one sample, sequenced in a study of blood T cell repertoires in COVID-19. The data were produced by immunoSEQ multiplex PCR, yet TCRdb's version contains in-frame clones alone and is incomplete. Among around 200,000 clones listed, approximately 79% were seen once. Material for sequencing was peripheral blood. These receptors were obtained from a middle-aged man who had recovered from COVID-19.

The V call is TRBV28, the J call TRBJ2-2; possible D gene TRBD1, 7 bases. The V end was cut by 3 bases, the J end by 4 bases, with 12 bases between. This CDR3 is built from 15 residues. Germline CDR1 reads MDHEN; CDR2 reads SYDVKM. The CDR3 DNA sequence: TGTGCCAGCAGTTTCTTTCAGGGGGGCACCGGGGAGCTGTTTTTT. Translating it yields CASSFFQGGTGELFF. Full variable domain (rest looked up from reference TRBV28 and TRBJ2-2): DVKVTQSSRYLVKRTGEKVFLECVQDMDHENMFWYRQDPGLGLRLIYFSYDVKMKEKGDIPEGYSVSREKKERFSLILESASTNQTSMYLCASSFFQGGTGELFFGEGSRLTVL.

This clone was detected a few times. The V gene is TRBV18, the J gene TRBJ1-4; D might be TRBD1 (5 bases). There are 18 residues in the CDR3. Trimming took off 6 bases at V and 10 bases at J, with 30 bases between the two ends. Germline V gene data show CDR1 as KGHSH and CDR2 as LQKENI. The CDR3 bases are TGTGCCAGCTCGCCCATCGGCCCAGGGAGGTTAAATTCGGGAAAACTGTTTTTT. Encoded protein: CASSPIGPGRLNSGKLFF.

This chain links TRBV5-6 with TRBJ2-1; 9 nucleotides line up with TRBD2. With V trimmed by 3 bases and J by 5 bases, 6 bases remained unmatched. This CDR3 comprises 15 residues. CDR1 is SGHDT, CDR2 YYEEEE, per germline. As DNA, the CDR3 is TGTGCCAGCAGCTCTTTGACTAGCGGCAACAATGAGCAGTTCTTC. This gives the protein CASSSLTSGNNEQFF.

This clone showed up just a few times. The chain joins TRBV20-1 to TRBJ2-7, with 13 bases fitting TRBD2. The ends lost 3 bases at V and 0 bases at J; junction bases unmatched: 5. This CDR3 has 16 residues. Germline CDR1 DFQATT, CDR2 SNEGSKA (reference sequence). CDR3 bases: TGCAGTGCTAGTGGACTAGCGGGAGTTCTCTCCTACGAGCAGTACTTC. This translates into CSASGLAGVLSYEQYF.

The chain combines TRBV9 with TRBJ2-3, with D perhaps matching TRBD2 (6 bases). This CDR3 is 14 amino acids long. CDR1 and CDR2 (germline): SGDLS, YYNGEE. V dropped 5 bases and J dropped 0 bases, with 10 bases sitting between them. The CDR3 spells CASRGDFSTDTQYF. The CDR3 DNA follows: TGTGCCAGCAGGGGGGACTTTAGCACAGATACGCAGTATTTT.

V gene TRBV5-1 combines with J gene TRBJ2-1; 9 bases are shared with TRBD2. V shed 0 bases, J shed 11 bases, and the junction held 12 bases outside the gene matches. Germline values: CDR1 SGHRS, CDR2 YFSETQ. CDR3 length: 16 amino acids. CDR3: CASSLGGREAGGQQFF. For the CDR3, the DNA is TGCGCCAGCAGCTTGGGAGGGAGGGAAGCGGGAGGACAGCAGTTCTTC.

This rearrangement joins TRBV15 to TRBJ1-5, with D hard to call. Trimming left V 0 bases short and J 11 bases short, with 20 bases between. The CDR3 spans 16 residues. In germline, CDR1 is LNHNV, CDR2 YYDKDF (reference sequence). The CDR3 coding sequence is TGTGCCACCAGCAGAGATCTGGAGGCGCGGAGGGATTCCCAGCATTTT. Translation gives CATSRDLEARRDSQHF.

This clone has more than one count but fewer than ten. This chain connects TRBV19 to TRBJ2-7; the match to TRBD1 covers 7 bases. The V gene's germline CDR1 is LNHDA and CDR2 SQIVND (reference sequence). The CDR3 has 16 amino acids. V lost 5 bases, J lost 5 bases, and 15 bases stayed unmatched. CDR3 DNA sequence: TGTGCCAGTAGTGCCAGGCCAGGGGGTTCCTTGGACGAGCAGTACTTC. Protein sequence: CASSARPGGSLDEQYF.

This clone was recorded a few times. The V call is TRBV27, the J call TRBJ2-5; 11 bases line up with TRBD2. Germline V gene lookup returns CDR1 MNHEY and CDR2 SMNVEV (reference sequence). The CDR3 contains 15 residues. Trimming cost V 7 bases and J 3 bases; bases outside gene matches: 7. The CDR3 region is CASKDASGRKETQYF. CDR3 nucleotide sequence: TGTGCCAGCAAGGACGCTAGCGGGAGGAAAGAGACCCAGTACTTC.

The gene calls are TRBV10-3 and TRBJ2-2, with 14 bases lining up with TRBD2. In germline, CDR1 is ENHRY, CDR2 SYGVKD. The CDR3 contains 16 residues. V was pared by 8 bases and J by 6 bases, with 8 bases of the junction left unmatched. The CDR3 is CAIGLEGLAGAGELFF. The CDR3 DNA sequence: TGTGCCATCGGGCTGGAGGGACTAGCGGGAGCCGGGGAGCTGTTTTTT.

The chain links TRBV5-1 to TRBJ2-3; D may be TRBD1 (5 bases). Germline loops: CDR1 SGHRS, CDR2 YFSETQ. V dropped 1 base and J dropped 0 bases, with 9 bases sitting between them. This CDR3 spans 15 amino acids. The CDR3 nucleotides read TGCGCCAGCAGCTTGTCAGGGCCTAGCACAGATACGCAGTATTTT. Translation gives CASSLSGPSTDTQYF.

The V and J genes are TRBV27 and TRBJ1-1, with 7 bases matching TRBD1. Losses at the gene ends were 6 bases for V and 4 bases for J; bases not matched to a gene: 11. CDR1 is MNHEY, CDR2 SMNVEV, per germline (reference sequence). The CDR3 covers 15 residues. CDR3 sequence (DNA): TGTGCCAGCAGAAGATACAGCCAGGGGGTCACTGAAGCTTTCTTT. This encodes CASRRYSQGVTEAFF.

This chain uses TRBV7-9 with TRBJ2-7; TRBD2 agrees at 10 bases. This CDR3 is 13 amino acids long. V shed 3 bases and J 5 bases; nucleotides not matched to a gene: 1. Germline-derived CDR1 and CDR2 are SEHNR and FQNEAQ (reference sequence). In DNA, the CDR3 is TGTGCCAGCAGCTTGGGACTAGCGAACGAGCAGTACTTC. This encodes CASSLGLANEQYF.

The gene calls are TRBV9 and TRBJ2-5, with D perhaps matching TRBD1 (6 bases). The CDR3 is 17 residues long. The germline V and J ends were trimmed by 0 bases and 2 bases, with 17 bases remaining between them. Germline values: CDR1 SGDLS, CDR2 YYNGEE. The CDR3: CASSVEVGAGDQETQYF. The CDR3 nucleotides read TGTGCCAGCAGCGTAGAGGTTGGGGCAGGGGATCAAGAGACCCAGTACTTC.

V usage is TRBV5-1 and J usage is TRBJ2-6; TRBD1 aligns across 8 bases. The CDR3 loop spans 17 amino acids. The V gene end was trimmed by 2 bases and the J gene end by 0 bases; junction bases not matched to a gene: 4. Germline V gene data show CDR1 as SGHRS and CDR2 as YFSETQ. The CDR3 is CASSFWTGNSGANVLTF. The DNA for the CDR3 is TGCGCCAGCAGCTTCTGGACAGGGAACTCTGGGGCCAACGTCCTGACTTTC.

On this clone: Compared with germline, one end of the junction differs, possibly owing to a read error. V gene TRBV19 combines with J gene TRBJ2-1, with no clear D. This CDR3 is built from 14 residues. Germline V gives CDR1 LNHDA, CDR2 SQIVND (reference sequence). The CDR3: CASSFRVLYDEQFF. CDR3 DNA sequence: TGTGCCAGTAGTTTCCGGGTCCTCTACGATGAGCAGTTCTTC. The whole variable domain, remainder taken from reference TRBV19 and TRBJ2-1, is DGGITQSPKYLFRKEGQNVTLSCEQNLNHDAMYWYRQDPGQGLRLIYYSQIVNDFQKGDIAEGYSVSREKKESFPLTVTSAQKNPTAFYLCASSFRVLYDEQFFGPGTRLTVL.

This rearrangement joins TRBV4-2 to TRBJ2-1; 13 bases are shared with TRBD2. CDR3 length equals 17 residues. Germline-derived CDR1 and CDR2 are LGHNA and YNFKEQ. Trimming took 0 bases from V and 9 from J; bases not matched to a gene: 8. CDR3 loop: CASSQDQRTSGSIEQFF. Here the CDR3 DNA reads TGTGCCAGCAGCCAAGATCAGAGGACTAGCGGGAGTATTGAGCAGTTCTTC.

This clone appeared a few times. The chain is built from TRBV7-2 and TRBJ2-1, with D perhaps TRBD1 (6 bases). The V and J ends lost 3 bases and 7 bases respectively, with 10 bases between them. The CDR3 spans 13 residues. Looked up from germline, CDR1 is SGHTA and CDR2 is FQGNSA. The CDR3 DNA follows: TGTGCCAGCAGCTTGAACAGGGATAATGAGCAGTTCTTC. Its translation is CASSLNRDNEQFF.

V is TRBV6-5 and J is TRBJ2-5; maybe TRBD1 (5 bases). Between the trimmed V and J ends, which lost 2 bases and 7 bases, there was a span of 11 bases. Per the germline V gene, CDR1 is MNHEY and CDR2 is SVGAGI. The CDR3 covers 13 residues. CDR3 DNA: TGTGCCAGCAGTTACGATGGGGCCGGGACCCAGTACTTC. Its translation: CASSYDGAGTQYF.

The V and J genes are TRBV29-1 and TRBJ1-3, with 9 bases aligning to TRBD1. This CDR3 has 12 residues. CDR1 SQVTM and CDR2 ANQGSEA come from the germline V gene. The junction had 5 bases not matched to a gene; V was cut back by 7 bases and J by 7 bases. The DNA of the CDR3 is TGCAGCGCGGGACAGGGTGAGAACACCATATATTTT. Translation: CSAGQGENTIYF.

This chain joins TRBV7-3 and TRBJ1-1; no firm D call. This CDR3 comprises 16 residues. Germline V CDR1 and CDR2: SGHTA, FQGTGA. Trimming took 5 bases from V and 0 from J, leaving 16 bases between them. The CDR3 DNA sequence: TGTGCCAGCAGCCCCGACGGGGAGGCCGTGAACACTGAAGCTTTCTTT. Protein: CASSPDGEAVNTEAFF.

This sequence joins TRBV29-1 and TRBJ1-4; D unclear. The CDR3 spans 14 residues. Germline CDR1 and CDR2: SQVTM and ANQGSEA. The V end lost 1 base, the J end lost 6 bases, and 12 bases lay between the germline ends. The CDR3 coding sequence is TGCAGCGTTGAAGGGTCCGGGGAAGATGAAAAACTGTTTTTT. Amino acids: CSVEGSGEDEKLFF.

The chain recombines TRBV13 with TRBJ2-7; 9 positions match TRBD1. CDR3 size: 16 residues. The V gene end was trimmed by 4 bases and the J gene end by 2 bases; junction bases not matched to a gene: 9. Germline V lookup: CDR1 PRHDT, CDR2 FYEKMQ (reference sequence). CDR3 residues: CASSSDRGSGTYEQYF. CDR3 sequence (DNA): TGTGCCAGCAGCTCAGACAGGGGGTCCGGTACCTACGAGCAGTACTTC.

The CDR3, as DNA: TGTGCCACCAGCAGAGAGACAGTTAGCAATCAGCCCCAGCATTTT. Protein product: CATSRETVSNQPQHF. The chain has TRBV15 and TRBJ1-5; a weak D match, TRBD1 (5 bases). This CDR3 is built from 15 residues. Germline assignment: CDR1 LNHNV and CDR2 YYDKDF (reference sequence). With 0 bases removed from V and 0 bases from J, the gap between germline ends came to 6 bases.